This T cell receptor beta chain was obtained from a study of blood T cell repertoires in COVID-19. On the study more broadly: The study drew acute and convalescent COVID-19 samples from the United States, Italy and Spain. PBMCs, B-cell-depleted T cells, or T cells were the source of the cDNA or gDNA that made up the material.

This CDR3 contains 17 residues. Per germline, CDR1 MNHNS and CDR2 SASEGT. V was clipped by 1 base and J by 3 bases; unmatched bases: 11. Per the original data handling: Researchers report that nucleated cell counts were estimated from reference gene primer amplification. Data came from immunoSEQ multiplex PCR; TCRdb stores just in-frame clones and leaves some out. The V and J calls and the clone size are those of that table, but D and trimming were determined from the DNA. The repertoire holds 140,000 or so clones, with around nine tenths as singletons. The rearrangement links TRBV6-1 to TRBJ1-1, with 7 bases fitting TRBD1. Sequencing input: peripheral blood. The source of this sequence is a human donor in a cohort sampled during active COVID-19. Written as DNA, the CDR3 is TGTGCCAGCAGTGAAGAGCACTCACAGGGGCGTTACACTGAAGCTTTCTTT. Encoded protein: CASSEEHSQGRYTEAFF.